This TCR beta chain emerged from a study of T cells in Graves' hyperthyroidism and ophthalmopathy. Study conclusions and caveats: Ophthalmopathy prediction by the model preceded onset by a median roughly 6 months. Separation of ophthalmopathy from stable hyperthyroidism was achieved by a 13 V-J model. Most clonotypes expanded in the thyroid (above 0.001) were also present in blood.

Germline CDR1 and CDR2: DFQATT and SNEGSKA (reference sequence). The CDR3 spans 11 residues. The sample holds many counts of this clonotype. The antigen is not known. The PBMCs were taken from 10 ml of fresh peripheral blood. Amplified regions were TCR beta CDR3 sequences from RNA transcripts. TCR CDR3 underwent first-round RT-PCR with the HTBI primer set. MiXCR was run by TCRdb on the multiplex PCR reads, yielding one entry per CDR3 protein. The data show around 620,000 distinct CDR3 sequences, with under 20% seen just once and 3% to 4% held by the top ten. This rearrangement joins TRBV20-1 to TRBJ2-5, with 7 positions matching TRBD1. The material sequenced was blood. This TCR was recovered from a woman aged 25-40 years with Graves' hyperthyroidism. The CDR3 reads CGSTGEETQYF. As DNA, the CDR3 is TGCGGCTCAACAGGGGAGGAGACCCAGTACTTC.